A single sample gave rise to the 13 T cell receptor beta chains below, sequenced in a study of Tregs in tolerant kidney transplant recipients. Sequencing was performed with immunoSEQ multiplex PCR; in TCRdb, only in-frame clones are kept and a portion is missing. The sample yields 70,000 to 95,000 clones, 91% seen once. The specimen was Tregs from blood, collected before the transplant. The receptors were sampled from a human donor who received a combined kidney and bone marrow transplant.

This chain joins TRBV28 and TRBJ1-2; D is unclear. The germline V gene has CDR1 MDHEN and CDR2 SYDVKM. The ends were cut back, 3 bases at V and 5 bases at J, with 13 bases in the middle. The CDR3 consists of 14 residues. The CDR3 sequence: CASSFSRFSYGYTF. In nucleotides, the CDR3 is TGTGCCAGCAGTTTCTCACGGTTTTCTTATGGCTACACCTTC.

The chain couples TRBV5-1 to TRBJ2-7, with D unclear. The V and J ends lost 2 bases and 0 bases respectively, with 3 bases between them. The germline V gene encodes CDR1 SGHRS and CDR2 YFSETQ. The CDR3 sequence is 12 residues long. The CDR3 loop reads CASSLTSYEQYF. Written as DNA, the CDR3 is TGCGCCAGCAGCTTAACCTCCTACGAGCAGTACTTC.

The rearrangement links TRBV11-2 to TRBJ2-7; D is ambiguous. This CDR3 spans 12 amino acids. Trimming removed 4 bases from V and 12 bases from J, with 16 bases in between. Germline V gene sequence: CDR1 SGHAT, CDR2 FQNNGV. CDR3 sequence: CASSWASLPPYF. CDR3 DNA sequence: TGTGCCAGCAGCTGGGCTAGTCTGCCTCCGTACTTC.

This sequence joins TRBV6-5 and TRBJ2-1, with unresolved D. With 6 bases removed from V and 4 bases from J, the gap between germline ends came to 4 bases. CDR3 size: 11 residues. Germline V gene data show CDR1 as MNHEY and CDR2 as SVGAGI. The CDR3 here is CASRGYNEQFF. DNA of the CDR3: TGTGCCAGCAGGGGATACAATGAGCAGTTCTTC.

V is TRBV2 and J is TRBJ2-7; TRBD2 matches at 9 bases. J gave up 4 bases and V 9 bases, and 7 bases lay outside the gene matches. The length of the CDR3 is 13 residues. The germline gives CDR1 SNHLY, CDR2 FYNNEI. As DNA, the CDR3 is TGTGCCAGGTCTCGCGGGAGGGAGTACGAGCAGTACTTC. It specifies CARSRGREYEQYF.

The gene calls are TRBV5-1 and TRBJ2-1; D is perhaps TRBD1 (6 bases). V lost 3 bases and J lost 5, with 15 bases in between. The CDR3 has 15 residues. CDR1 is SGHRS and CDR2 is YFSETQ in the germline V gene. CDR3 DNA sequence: TGCGCCAGCAGCTCTCAGCGGACAGCGAACAATGAGCAGTTCTTC. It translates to CASSSQRTANNEQFF.

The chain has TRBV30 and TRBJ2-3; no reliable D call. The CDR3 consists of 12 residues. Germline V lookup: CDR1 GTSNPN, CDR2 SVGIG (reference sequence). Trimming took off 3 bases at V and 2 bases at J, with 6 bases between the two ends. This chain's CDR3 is CAWSGPTDTQYF. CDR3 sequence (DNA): TGTGCCTGGAGCGGACCCACAGATACGCAGTATTTT.

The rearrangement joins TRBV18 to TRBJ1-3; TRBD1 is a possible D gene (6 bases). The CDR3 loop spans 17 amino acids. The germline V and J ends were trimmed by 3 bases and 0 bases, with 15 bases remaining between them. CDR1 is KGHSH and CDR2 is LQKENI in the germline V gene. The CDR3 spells CASSPRTAPDSGNTIYF. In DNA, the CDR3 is TGTGCCAGCTCACCCAGGACAGCCCCTGACTCTGGAAACACCATATATTTT.

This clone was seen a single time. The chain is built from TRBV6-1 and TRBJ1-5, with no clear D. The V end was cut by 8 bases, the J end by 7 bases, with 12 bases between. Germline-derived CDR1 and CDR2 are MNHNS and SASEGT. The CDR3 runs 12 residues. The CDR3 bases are TGTGCCAGCGGCCGAGGGAGCCAGCCCCAGCATTTT. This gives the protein CASGRGSQPQHF.

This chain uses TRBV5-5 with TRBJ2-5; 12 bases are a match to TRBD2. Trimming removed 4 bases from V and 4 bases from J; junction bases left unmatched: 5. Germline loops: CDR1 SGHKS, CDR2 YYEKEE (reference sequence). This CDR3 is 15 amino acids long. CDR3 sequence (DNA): TGTGCCAGCAGCCCGACTAGCGGGGGCGGAGAGACCCAGTACTTC. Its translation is CASSPTSGGGETQYF.

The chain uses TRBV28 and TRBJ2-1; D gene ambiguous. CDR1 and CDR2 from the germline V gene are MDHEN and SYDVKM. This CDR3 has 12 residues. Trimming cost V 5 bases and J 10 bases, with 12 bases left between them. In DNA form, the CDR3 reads TGTGCCAGCAGTCCGGCGTTTCGGGAGCAGTTCTTC. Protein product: CASSPAFREQFF.

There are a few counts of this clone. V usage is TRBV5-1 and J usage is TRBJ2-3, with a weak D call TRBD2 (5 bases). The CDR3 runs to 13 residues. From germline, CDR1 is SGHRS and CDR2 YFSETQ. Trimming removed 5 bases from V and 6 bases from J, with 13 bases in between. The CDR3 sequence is CASRPDQRDTQYF. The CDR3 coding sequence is TGCGCCAGCAGACCGGACCAGCGGGATACGCAGTATTTT.

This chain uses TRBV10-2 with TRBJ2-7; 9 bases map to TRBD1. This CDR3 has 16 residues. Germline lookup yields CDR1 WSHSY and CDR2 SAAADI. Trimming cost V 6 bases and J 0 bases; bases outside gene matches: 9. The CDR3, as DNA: TGCGCCAGCAGCCCGGGGACAGGGTCCTTCTCCTACGAGCAGTACTTC. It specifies CASSPGTGSFSYEQYF.